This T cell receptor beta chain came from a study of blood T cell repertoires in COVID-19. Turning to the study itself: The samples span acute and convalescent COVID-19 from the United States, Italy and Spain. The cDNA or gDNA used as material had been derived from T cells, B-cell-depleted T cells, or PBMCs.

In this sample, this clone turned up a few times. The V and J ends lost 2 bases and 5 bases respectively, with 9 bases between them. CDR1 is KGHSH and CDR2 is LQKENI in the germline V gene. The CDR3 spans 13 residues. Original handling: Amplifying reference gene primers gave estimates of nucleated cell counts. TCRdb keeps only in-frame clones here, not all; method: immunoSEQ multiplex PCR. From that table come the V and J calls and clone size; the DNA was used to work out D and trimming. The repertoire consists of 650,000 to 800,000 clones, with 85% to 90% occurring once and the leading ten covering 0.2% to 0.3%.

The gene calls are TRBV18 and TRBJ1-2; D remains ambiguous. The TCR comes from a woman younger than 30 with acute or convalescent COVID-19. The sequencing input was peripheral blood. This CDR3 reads CASSPDGMYGYTF. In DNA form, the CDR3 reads TGTGCCAGCTCACCAGACGGGATGTATGGCTACACCTTC.